The rows below give T cell receptor beta chains drawn from one sample of a study of T cells in Graves' hyperthyroidism and ophthalmopathy. In TCRdb, the multiplex PCR reads were re-called with MiXCR into one record per CDR3 protein. The sample includes 250,000 or so distinct CDR3 sequences, around 15% of them seen just once. Sample: blood. The source is a woman aged 45-65 years with Graves' hyperthyroidism that later progressed to Graves' ophthalmopathy. CDR3s include the opening cysteine and the closing phenylalanine or tryptophan. Each record gives: clone size, J gene, V gene, D gene, CDR3 length, CDR3 DNA, CDR3 protein. A D gene is named only where the DNA matches it firmly. Only part of the rows carry a size: once, few, many, or a class if the clone is expanded.

clone size: many
J gene: TRBJ1-5
V gene: TRBV28
D gene: NA
CDR3 length: 15
CDR3 DNA: TGTGCCAGCAGTTTATTCCGGCTATCCTCTCAGCCCCAGCATTTT
CDR3 protein: CASSLFRLSSQPQHF

clone size: few
J gene: TRBJ2-5
V gene: TRBV6-1
D gene: TRBD2
CDR3 length: 18
CDR3 DNA: TGTGCCAGCAGTCGCCCCCCTGGTGGGCGGGAGGGTTGGGAGACCCAGTACTTC
CDR3 protein: CASSRPPGGREGWETQYF

clone size: many
J gene: TRBJ2-1
V gene: TRBV18
D gene: TRBD2
CDR3 length: 15
CDR3 DNA: TGTGCCAGCTCACCCTACACTAGCGGGAGGAATGAGCAGTTCTTC
CDR3 protein: CASSPYTSGRNEQFF

clone size: many
J gene: TRBJ2-3
V gene: TRBV5-1
D gene: NA
CDR3 length: 16
CDR3 DNA: TGCGCCAGCAGCTTGGTGACGGGAGCGGTCCCAGATACGCAGTATTTT
CDR3 protein: CASSLVTGAVPDTQYF

clone size: NA
J gene: TRBJ2-4
V gene: TRBV4-1
D gene: TRBD2
CDR3 length: 21
CDR3 DNA: TGCGCCAGCAGCCAAGTCCCCGGACTAGCGGGGGGAAACATAGCCAAAAACATTCAGTACTTC
CDR3 protein: CASSQVPGLAGGNIAKNIQYF

clone size: few
J gene: TRBJ1-1
V gene: TRBV5-1
D gene: NA
CDR3 length: 15
CDR3 DNA: TGCGCCAGCAGCCCCGGGACACGGACAAACACTGAAGCTTTCTTT
CDR3 protein: CASSPGTRTNTEAFF

clone size: many
J gene: TRBJ2-5
V gene: TRBV18
D gene: TRBD1
CDR3 length: 15
CDR3 DNA: TGTGCCAGCTCACCACCCCGGACAGGACTCGAGACCCAGTACTTC
CDR3 protein: CASSPPRTGLETQYF

clone size: many
J gene: TRBJ2-7
V gene: TRBV6-1
D gene: TRBD1
CDR3 length: 18
CDR3 DNA: TGTGCCAGCAGTAGACTTAAAGTACAGGGGCTCACATCCAACGAGCAGTACTTC
CDR3 protein: CASSRLKVQGLTSNEQYF

clone size: few
J gene: TRBJ2-1
V gene: TRBV10-1
D gene: TRBD1
CDR3 length: 15
CDR3 DNA: TGCGCCAGCAGCGAACAGGGGATTCGGGGTAATGAGCAGTTCTTC
CDR3 protein: CASSEQGIRGNEQFF

clone size: NA
J gene: TRBJ2-1
V gene: TRBV9
D gene: NA
CDR3 length: 15
CDR3 DNA: TGTGCCAGCAGCGTAGCCGCCCCGGGTCCTCTTGAGCAGTTCTTC
CDR3 protein: CASSVAAPGPLEQFF

clone size: few
J gene: TRBJ2-1
V gene: TRBV5-1
D gene: TRBD1
CDR3 length: 15
CDR3 DNA: TGCGCCAGCAGCTGGGCAGGGGGTTCGGGGAATGAGCAGTTCTTC
CDR3 protein: CASSWAGGSGNEQFF

clone size: NA
J gene: TRBJ2-3
V gene: TRBV9
D gene: NA
CDR3 length: 15
CDR3 DNA: TGTGCCAGCAGCGTAGTAACTACCAGCTCGGATACGCAGTATTTT
CDR3 protein: CASSVVTTSSDTQYF

clone size: few
J gene: TRBJ1-4
V gene: TRBV28
D gene: NA
CDR3 length: 14
CDR3 DNA: TGTGCCAGCAGTTTGGTGGGGAGGAATGAAAAACTGTTTTTT
CDR3 protein: CASSLVGRNEKLFF

clone size: many
J gene: TRBJ2-1
V gene: TRBV20-1
D gene: TRBD2
CDR3 length: 17
CDR3 DNA: TGCAGTGCTAGGACCCTTAGCGGGAGTGGGTCCTACAATGAGCAGTTCTTC
CDR3 protein: CSARTLSGSGSYNEQFF

clone size: many
J gene: TRBJ2-1
V gene: TRBV6-1
D gene: TRBD2
CDR3 length: 14
CDR3 DNA: TGTGCCAGCAGTGGACGCGGGAGCTACAATGAGCAGTTCTTC
CDR3 protein: CASSGRGSYNEQFF

clone size: many
J gene: TRBJ2-3
V gene: TRBV20-1
D gene: TRBD2
CDR3 length: 14
CDR3 DNA: TGCAGTGCTAGGCCGGGCGGGAGGTGGGATACGCAGTATTTT
CDR3 protein: CSARPGGRWDTQYF

clone size: many
J gene: TRBJ1-2
V gene: TRBV7-9
D gene: TRBD1
CDR3 length: 17
CDR3 DNA: TGTGCCAGCAGCCCCGACTTCGGGACAGGGGGCTACTATGGCTACACCTTC
CDR3 protein: CASSPDFGTGGYYGYTF

clone size: NA
J gene: TRBJ2-6
V gene: TRBV7-8
D gene: NA
CDR3 length: 16
CDR3 DNA: TGTGCCAGCAGCCCCGAGGGGAATTCTGGGGCCAACGTCCTGACTTTC
CDR3 protein: CASSPEGNSGANVLTF

clone size: many
J gene: TRBJ1-1
V gene: TRBV2
D gene: NA
CDR3 length: 12
CDR3 DNA: TGTGCCAGTCAGTCTGTGAACACTGAAGCTTTCTTT
CDR3 protein: CASQSVNTEAFF

clone size: many
J gene: TRBJ2-3
V gene: TRBV5-1
D gene: NA
CDR3 length: 14
CDR3 DNA: TGCGCCAGCAGCTTACGGCCCGGAGTAGCCACGCAGTATTTT
CDR3 protein: CASSLRPGVATQYF

clone size: many
J gene: TRBJ2-5
V gene: TRBV2
D gene: TRBD1
CDR3 length: 14
CDR3 DNA: TGTGCCAGCAGTCGAACAGGGGGTCCAGAGACCCAGTACTTC
CDR3 protein: CASSRTGGPETQYF

clone size: few
J gene: TRBJ1-2
V gene: TRBV6-1
D gene: NA
CDR3 length: 14
CDR3 DNA: TGTGCCAGCAGTGATCAGGGGTTTGCCTATGGCTACACCTTC
CDR3 protein: CASSDQGFAYGYTF

clone size: many
J gene: TRBJ1-5
V gene: TRBV2
D gene: TRBD1
CDR3 length: 14
CDR3 DNA: TGTGCCAGCAGAAGGGACAGGGGAGGTCAGCCCCAGCATTTT
CDR3 protein: CASRRDRGGQPQHF

clone size: NA
J gene: TRBJ2-1
V gene: TRBV7-8
D gene: TRBD2
CDR3 length: 14
CDR3 DNA: TGTGCCAGCAGCTTCCGGACTAGCGGCTTTGAGCAGTTCTTC
CDR3 protein: CASSFRTSGFEQFF

clone size: many
J gene: TRBJ2-7
V gene: TRBV3-1
D gene: NA
CDR3 length: 15
CDR3 DNA: TGTGCCAGCAGCCAACAGCCGTTAAGCTCCTACGAGCAGTACTTC
CDR3 protein: CASSQQPLSSYEQYF

clone size: many
J gene: TRBJ2-2
V gene: TRBV6-1
D gene: NA
CDR3 length: 14
CDR3 DNA: TGTGCCAGCAGTTCGGTACAGAGCACCGGGGAGCTGTTTTTT
CDR3 protein: CASSSVQSTGELFF

clone size: many
J gene: TRBJ2-7
V gene: TRBV12-3/TRBV12-4
D gene: NA
CDR3 length: 12
CDR3 DNA: TGTGCCAGCAGTTTAGGGGGGAGAGAGCAGTACTTC
CDR3 protein: CASSLGGREQYF

clone size: NA
J gene: TRBJ1-2
V gene: TRBV27
D gene: NA
CDR3 length: 13
CDR3 DNA: TGTGCCAGCAGTGAAGCATCTAACTATGGCTACACCTTC
CDR3 protein: CASSEASNYGYTF